The sequence of this TCR beta chain was determined in a study of T cell responses to AZD1222 COVID-19 vaccine (TCRdb year 2021). As for the study more broadly: TCR sequencing was performed for over 230 trial participants, of whom some 200 were given two doses of AZD1222 and some 26 were given two doses of MenACWY control vaccine. Enrollment into the trials was organized by age into subgroups of 18-55, 56-69 and 70-plus years, and those subgroups contained roughly 150, 30 and 60 TCR-sequenced participants, respectively.

Reading the label with the study, this specimen's time point is: about 28 days (+/-7) after the second vaccine dose. AZD1222 recipients with second doses at about 4 weeks or about 12 weeks were pooled, because spike-specific TCR depth and breadth did not differ between schedules. Vaccinee samples came from UK trials COV001 and COV002, including a single-blind randomized controlled phase 2/3 trial of AZD1222 (ChAdOx1 nCoV-19) in healthy adults. For TCRbeta chain sequencing, PBMC samples were collected from trial participants at day 0 and at day 28 after the second dose. What the study reported, not specific to this receptor: Only six AZD1222 recipients were SARS-CoV-2 seropositive at baseline, limiting conclusions about previously exposed vaccinees. Because no day 14 peak-response samples were available, the repertoires could be characterized only after the peak T cell response. The 56-69-year group was small, and its depth increase did not reach significance, likely because of low power. Participants were mostly white British, with more females than males. The authors suggested clonal diversity may have been underestimated. Epitopes outside the regions mutated in the B.1.351 and B.1.1.7 variants were reportedly recognized by nearly half of the unique spike-specific TCRs. The vaccine-associated CD4 TCRs covered the entire spike protein, and the dominant responses fell in regions 160-218 and 743-854. After two AZD1222 doses, spike-specific TCR breadth and depth were significantly higher than at day 0 and than in MenACWY recipients.

The CDR3 regions of human TCRbeta chains were analyzed by immunosequencing. The original pipeline was this. TCRs in the repertoires were matched against a reference library of SARS-CoV-2-specific TCRs that had been generated with the MIRA antigen-specificity platform. Breadth meant the fraction of unique TCRs that were SARS-CoV-2-associated, whereas depth meant the fraction of total T cells that were SARS-CoV-2-associated. Using the MIRA data, each spike-specific TCR was assigned both to the spike region to which the TCR was reactive and to a CD4 or CD8 class. Log10-transformed breadth and depth values were compared by one-way ANOVA with Sidak's multiple comparisons tests. Not all clones reach the TCRdb copy of this immuneACCESS table, which keeps in-frame sequences only. Checked studies attribute under half of the gap to unresolved V genes and leave the rest unexplained. V and J calls and clone size are those listed in that table; D and trimming were worked out from the DNA. The table for this sample lists more than 70,000 clones; 91% of them were counted only once. Around 30% of the sample is taken by the ten largest.

Spanning cysteine to phenylalanine, the CDR3 consists of 11 amino acids. Only the CDR3 DNA stays, 33 bases, in frame from base 1. Taken from the germline V gene, the CDR1 and CDR2 loops are KGHDR and SFDVKD. At the junction V is shortened by 2 bases and J by 3 bases, with 0 bases in between. This clone was picked up one time. Its antigen remains undetermined. Qualities for individual bases were not recorded, and no much larger clone is one base off. Source: peripheral blood, taken 28 days after the second AZD1222 dose. This receptor was identified in an adult who received the AZD1222 COVID-19 vaccine. The rearrangement joined TRBV24-1 to TRBJ1-1; confidence is insufficient to name the D gene. This receptor carries the CDR3 CATSDYTEAFF. The DNA sequence is TGTGCCACCAGTGATTACACTGAAGCTTTCTTT.